These 26 T cell receptor beta chains were all obtained from the same sample, sequenced in a study of cytomegalovirus exposure and HLA in healthy donors. Both 60 Vbeta primers and 13 Jbeta primers went into the PCR. The method was immunoSEQ multiplex PCR; TCRdb's version includes in-frame clones alone and lacks a portion of them. The profile shows more than 95,000 clones, approximately 74% of them singletons. The sequenced sample consisted of PBMCs. All receptors derive from a woman aged 45-65 years in good health and CMV-seropositive.

This chain joins TRBV28 and TRBJ1-1; maybe TRBD1 (5 bases). Trimming took off 4 bases at V and 1 base at J, with 7 bases between the two ends. CDR3 length: 13 amino acids. Germline V CDR1 and CDR2: MDHEN, SYDVKM. For the CDR3, the DNA is TGTGCCAGCAGTTCAGGACAGAACACTGAAGCTTTCTTT. Amino acids: CASSSGQNTEAFF.

The J gene is TRBJ1-1, the V gene TRBV15; the match to TRBD1 covers 12 bases. The CDR3 totals 15 residues. Germline values: CDR1 LNHNV, CDR2 YYDKDF (reference sequence). The trim removed 2 bases at V and 8 bases at J, leaving 6 bases unmatched. The CDR3 spells CATSRPGQGASEAFF. Here the CDR3 DNA reads TGTGCCACCAGCAGACCGGGACAGGGGGCTTCCGAAGCTTTCTTT.

This chain uses TRBV28 with TRBJ2-3, with 10 positions matching TRBD2. This CDR3 comprises 15 residues. Germline values: CDR1 MDHEN, CDR2 SYDVKM. The J segment lost 9 bases and the V segment lost 11 bases, leaving 17 bases of the junction unmatched. The CDR3 loop reads CAGRTSGGGANTQYF. CDR3 bases: TGTGCCGGGCGGACTAGCGGAGGGGGAGCCAACACGCAGTATTTT.

The chain links TRBV5-6 to TRBJ1-1; D not resolved. Germline V gene data show CDR1 as SGHDT and CDR2 as YYEEEE. V was clipped by 0 bases and J by 2 bases, with 5 bases between them. CDR3 length: 13 residues. This CDR3 reads CASSLGGNTEAFF. CDR3 DNA: TGTGCCAGCAGCTTGGGAGGCAACACTGAAGCTTTCTTT.

The sample holds one count of this clone. The chain combines TRBV5-1 with TRBJ1-1; tentative D call: TRBD1 (5 bases). Germline CDR1 and CDR2: SGHRS and YFSETQ. The CDR3 runs to 13 residues. Between the trimmed V and J ends, which lost 7 bases and 4 bases, there was a span of 14 bases. The CDR3 DNA follows: TGCGCCAGCTCCGCCGGGGGGGGCACTGAAGCTTTCTTT. This encodes CASSAGGGTEAFF.

This clone was recorded once. J is TRBJ1-5 and V is TRBV7-9, with D hard to call. CDR1 is SEHNR, CDR2 FQNEAQ, per germline (reference sequence). The V end was cut by 0 bases, the J end by 4 bases, with 4 bases between. The CDR3 extends over 13 amino acids. The DNA of the CDR3 is TGTGCCAGCAGCTTAGCCGAGAATCAGCCCCAGCATTTT. This encodes CASSLAENQPQHF.

The chain joins TRBV7-6 to TRBJ2-3; TRBD2 agrees at 10 bases. Germline loops: CDR1 SGHVS, CDR2 FNYEAQ. Losses at the gene ends were 1 base for V and 9 bases for J; bases not matched to a gene: 4. CDR3 length equals 14 residues. The CDR3: CASSLDSGLATQYF. CDR3 nucleotides: TGTGCCAGCAGCTTAGACTCGGGACTAGCGACGCAGTATTTT.

The gene calls are TRBV9 and TRBJ1-1; D possibly corresponds to TRBD1 (5 bases). The germline V and J ends were trimmed by 3 bases and 2 bases, with 14 bases remaining between them. This CDR3 has 15 amino acids. Germline CDR1 SGDLS, CDR2 YYNGEE. CDR3 sequence: CASSAGGPLNTEAFF. The CDR3 coding sequence is TGTGCCAGCAGCGCGGGGGGTCCACTAAACACTGAAGCTTTCTTT.

The chain is built from TRBV25-1 and TRBJ2-7; D remains unclear. V was clipped by 3 bases and J by 4 bases, with 7 bases between them. The CDR3 is made up of 12 amino acids. Germline loops: CDR1 MGHDK, CDR2 SYGVNS. CDR3 DNA sequence: TGTGCCAGCAGTGAGAAACTTTACGAGCAGTACTTC. It codes for CASSEKLYEQYF.

The chain joins TRBV27 to TRBJ2-5; 7 nucleotides line up with TRBD2. Germline V CDR1 and CDR2: MNHEY, SMNVEV (reference sequence). Trimming cost V 6 bases and J 7 bases; bases outside gene matches: 8. The CDR3 has 13 amino acids. This CDR3 is CASSGAPGGTQYF. CDR3 coding DNA: TGTGCCAGCAGCGGAGCCCCGGGGGGGACCCAGTACTTC.

This clone was found a few times. The rearrangement links TRBV5-1 to TRBJ2-7; TRBD2 is a possible D gene (5 bases). The germline CDR1 and CDR2 sequences are SGHRS and YFSETQ. Trimming took off 0 bases at V and 9 bases at J, with 13 bases between the two ends. This CDR3 has 13 amino acids. The CDR3 nucleotides are TGCGCCAGCAGCTTGGGGGAGAAAACGAGGCAGTACTTC. Encoded protein: CASSLGEKTRQYF.

The V and J genes are TRBV7-2 and TRBJ2-5, with 8 nucleotides matching TRBD2. The V gene's germline CDR1 is SGHTA and CDR2 FQGNSA. J gave up 2 bases and V 5 bases, and 7 bases lay outside the gene matches. The CDR3 runs 15 residues. The CDR3 loop is CASSPRAGAQETQYF. CDR3 sequence (DNA): TGTGCCAGCAGCCCACGAGCGGGAGCGCAAGAGACCCAGTACTTC.

This clone was seen a handful of times. The rearrangement links TRBV4-1 to TRBJ2-7, with 7 bases fitting TRBD1. J was trimmed by 3 bases and V by 0 bases; bases with no gene match: 5. Germline V gene sequence: CDR1 MGHRA, CDR2 YSYEKL. The CDR3 has 15 residues. This chain's CDR3 is CASSQDRDRYYEQYF. The CDR3 bases are TGCGCCAGCAGCCAAGATCGGGACAGATACTACGAGCAGTACTTC.

The chain employs TRBV5-4 and TRBJ2-3; 11 nucleotides agree with TRBD2. V gave up 0 bases and J gave up 0 bases; unmatched junction bases: 6. This CDR3 comprises 18 residues. Germline V gives CDR1 SGHNT, CDR2 YYREEE (reference sequence). The CDR3 here is CASSLGLAGGPSTDTQYF. CDR3 bases: TGTGCCAGCAGCTTGGGGCTAGCGGGAGGTCCTAGCACAGATACGCAGTATTTT. The variable domain in full, with the rest retrieved from reference TRBV5-4 and TRBJ2-3, is ETGVTQSPTHLIKTRGQQVTLRCSSQSGHNTVSWYQQALGQGPQFIFQYYREEENGRGNFPPRFSGLQFPNYSSELNVNALELDDSALYLCASSLGLAGGPSTDTQYFGPGTRLTVL.

This clone was found a few times. V is TRBV6-1 and J is TRBJ2-1, with TRBD1 as a possible D gene (5 bases). The CDR3 runs to 14 residues. Trimming took off 0 bases at V and 15 bases at J, with 18 bases between the two ends. Looked up from germline, CDR1 is MNHNS and CDR2 is SASEGT. CDR3 sequence reads: CASSEAIGLGQRFF. The DNA of the CDR3 is TGTGCCAGCAGTGAAGCAATAGGGTTGGGGCAACGGTTCTTC.

The chain couples TRBV9 to TRBJ1-1; possibly TRBD1 for D (5 bases). CDR3 length: 17 residues. V was pared by 4 bases and J by 6 bases, with 25 bases between. Germline V gives CDR1 SGDLS, CDR2 YYNGEE. The CDR3 nucleotides are TGTGCCAGCAGCCCCAGTCAGGGATCCCCACAGAGTGCTGAAGCTTTCTTT. This sequence encodes CASSPSQGSPQSAEAFF.

This chain links TRBV10-3 with TRBJ1-2, with TRBD1 matching over 8 bases. The J segment lost 2 bases and the V segment lost 0 bases, leaving 5 bases of the junction unmatched. The CDR3 has 16 residues. The germline gives CDR1 ENHRY, CDR2 SYGVKD. Here the CDR3 reads CAISESTGQGNYGYTF. In nucleotides, the CDR3 is TGTGCCATCAGTGAGTCGACCGGACAGGGAAACTATGGCTACACCTTC.

The chain combines TRBV11-2 with TRBJ2-3; perhaps TRBD2 as D (6 bases). Germline CDR1 and CDR2: SGHAT and FQNNGV. This CDR3 comprises 14 residues. V dropped 1 base and J dropped 3 bases, with 8 bases sitting between them. DNA of the CDR3: TGTGCCAGCAGCTTAGTGGCGGGGACAGATACGCAGTATTTT. This encodes CASSLVAGTDTQYF.

The rearrangement uses TRBV19 and TRBJ2-2, with D perhaps TRBD1 (5 bases). Germline CDR1 and CDR2: LNHDA and SQIVND (reference sequence). This CDR3 is 15 amino acids long. Trimming took off 8 bases at V and 2 bases at J, with 15 bases between the two ends. The CDR3 loop is CASLSSRVNTGELFF. The CDR3 DNA is TGTGCCAGTCTATCCTCCAGGGTCAACACCGGGGAGCTGTTTTTT.

The CDR3 nucleotides read TGTGCCAGCAGCCACAAGACAGGGGGCAACACAGATACGCAGTATTTT. Encoded protein: CASSHKTGGNTDTQYF. The chain recombines TRBV5-4 with TRBJ2-3, with 10 nucleotides matching TRBD1. Unmatched junction bases numbered 7, after V lost 4 bases and J lost 2 bases. The CDR3 spans 16 residues. From germline, CDR1 is SGHNT and CDR2 YYREEE (reference sequence).

This clone was picked up a small number of times. The V and J genes are TRBV27 and TRBJ2-1, with D uncertain. The CDR3 runs to 14 residues. Per the germline V gene, CDR1 is MNHEY and CDR2 is SMNVEV (reference sequence). The V and J ends lost 6 bases and 0 bases respectively, with 9 bases between them. The CDR3 sequence is CASSRISSYNEQFF. The CDR3 nucleotides are TGTGCCAGCAGCAGGATTAGCTCCTACAATGAGCAGTTCTTC.

This clone was counted between two and nine times. V gene TRBV5-1 combines with J gene TRBJ1-1, with 8 bases lining up with TRBD1. Germline values: CDR1 SGHRS, CDR2 YFSETQ. CDR3 size: 17 residues. Unmatched junction bases numbered 12, after V lost 0 bases and J lost 5 bases. The CDR3 nucleotides read TGCGCCAGCAGCTTGGAAGGGCGGCAGGGGGCGCGTACTGAAGCTTTCTTT. Translated: CASSLEGRQGARTEAFF.

The rearrangement uses TRBV6-1 and TRBJ1-6, with D unclear. There are 15 residues in the CDR3. CDR1 is MNHNS and CDR2 is SASEGT in the germline V gene. V lost 2 bases, J lost 6 bases, and 11 bases lay in between. Here the CDR3 reads CASSERGDLNSPLHF. The CDR3 nucleotides read TGTGCCAGCAGTGAACGGGGAGACCTTAATTCACCCCTCCACTTT.

This clone was observed a handful of times. The J gene is TRBJ2-1, the V gene TRBV7-8; no clear D gene. Germline loops: CDR1 SGHVS, CDR2 FQNEAQ. The V and J ends lost 2 bases and 4 bases respectively, with 6 bases between them. There are 13 residues in the CDR3. The CDR3: CASSLQTYNEQFF. The CDR3 nucleotides read TGTGCCAGCAGCTTACAGACATACAATGAGCAGTTCTTC.

The chain has TRBV27 and TRBJ2-3; the D is unclear. V lost 0 bases to trimming and J lost 2 bases, with 6 bases between them. The V gene's germline CDR1 is MNHEY and CDR2 SMNVEV (reference sequence). The CDR3 is made up of 14 amino acids. In DNA form, the CDR3 reads TGTGCCAGCAGTTTATCCGGGTTCACAGATACGCAGTATTTT. Its translation: CASSLSGFTDTQYF.

V usage is TRBV10-2 and J usage is TRBJ2-3; 9 positions agree with TRBD2. The CDR3 length is 16 residues. V was pared by 3 bases and J by 0 bases, with 4 bases of the junction left unmatched. Per germline, CDR1 WSHSY and CDR2 SAAADI. The CDR3: CASSDFAGGSTDTQYF. The CDR3 DNA reads TGCGCCAGCAGTGATTTTGCGGGGGGGAGCACAGATACGCAGTATTTT.